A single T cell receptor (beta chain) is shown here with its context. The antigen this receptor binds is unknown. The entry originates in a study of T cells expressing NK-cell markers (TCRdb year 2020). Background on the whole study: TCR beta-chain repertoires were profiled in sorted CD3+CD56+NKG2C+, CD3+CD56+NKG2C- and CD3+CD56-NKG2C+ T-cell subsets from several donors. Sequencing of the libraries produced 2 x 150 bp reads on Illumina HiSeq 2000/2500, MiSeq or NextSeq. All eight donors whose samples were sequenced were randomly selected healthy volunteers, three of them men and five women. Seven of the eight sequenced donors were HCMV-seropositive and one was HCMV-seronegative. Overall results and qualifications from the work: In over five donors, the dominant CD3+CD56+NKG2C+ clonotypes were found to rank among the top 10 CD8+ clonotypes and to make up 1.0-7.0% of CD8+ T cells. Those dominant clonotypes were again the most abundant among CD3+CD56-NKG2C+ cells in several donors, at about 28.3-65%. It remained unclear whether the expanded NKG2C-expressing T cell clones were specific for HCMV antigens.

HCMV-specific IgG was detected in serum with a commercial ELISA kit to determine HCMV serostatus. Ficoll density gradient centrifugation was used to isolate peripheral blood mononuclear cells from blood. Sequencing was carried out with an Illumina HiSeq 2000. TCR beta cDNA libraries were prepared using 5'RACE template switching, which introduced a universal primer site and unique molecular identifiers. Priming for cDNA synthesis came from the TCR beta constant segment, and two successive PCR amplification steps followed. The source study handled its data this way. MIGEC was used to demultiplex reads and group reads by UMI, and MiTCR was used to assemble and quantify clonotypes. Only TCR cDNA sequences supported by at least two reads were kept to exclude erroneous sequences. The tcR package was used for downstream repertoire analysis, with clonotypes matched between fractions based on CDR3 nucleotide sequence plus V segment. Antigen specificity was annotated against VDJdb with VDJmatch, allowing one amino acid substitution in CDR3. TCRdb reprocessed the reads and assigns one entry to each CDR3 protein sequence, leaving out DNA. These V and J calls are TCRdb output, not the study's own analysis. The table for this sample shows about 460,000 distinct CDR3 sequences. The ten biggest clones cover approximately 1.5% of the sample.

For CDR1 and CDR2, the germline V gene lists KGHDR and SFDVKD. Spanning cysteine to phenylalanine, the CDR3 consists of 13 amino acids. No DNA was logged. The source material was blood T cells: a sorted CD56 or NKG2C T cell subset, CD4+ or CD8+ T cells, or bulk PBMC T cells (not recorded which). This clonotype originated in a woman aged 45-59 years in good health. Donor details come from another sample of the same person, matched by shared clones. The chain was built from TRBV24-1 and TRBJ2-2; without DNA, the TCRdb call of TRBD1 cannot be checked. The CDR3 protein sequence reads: CAVQGAPTGELFF.